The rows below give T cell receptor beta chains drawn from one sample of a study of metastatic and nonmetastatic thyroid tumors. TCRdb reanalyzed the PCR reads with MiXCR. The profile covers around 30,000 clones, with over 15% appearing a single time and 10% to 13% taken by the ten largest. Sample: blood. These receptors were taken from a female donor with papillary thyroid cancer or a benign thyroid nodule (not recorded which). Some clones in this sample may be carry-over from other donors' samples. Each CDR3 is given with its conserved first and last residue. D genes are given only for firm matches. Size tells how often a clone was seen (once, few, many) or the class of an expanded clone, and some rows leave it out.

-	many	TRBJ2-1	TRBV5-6	TGTGCCAGCAGCCTCTTCGTTGAGCAGTTCTTC	CASSLFVEQFF
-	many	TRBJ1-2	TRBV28	TGTGCCAGCAGTGGGGGTATCAGCTATGGCTACACCTTC	CASSGGISYGYTF
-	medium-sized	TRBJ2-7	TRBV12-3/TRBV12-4	TGTGCCAGCAGTCCCTACAAGACCGTGTTAGGAGAGCAGTACTTC	CASSPYKTVLGEQYF
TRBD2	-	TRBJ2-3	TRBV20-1	TGCAGTGCTATGGCGGGGGAGGCAGATACGCAGTATTTT	CSAMAGEADTQYF
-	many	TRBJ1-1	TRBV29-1	TGCAGCGTTGAAGCGACGGGAGGTACTGAAGCTTTCTTT	CSVEATGGTEAFF
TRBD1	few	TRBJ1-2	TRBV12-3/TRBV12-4	TGTGCCAGCAGTAGGACAGGGAACTATGGCTACACCTTC	CASSRTGNYGYTF
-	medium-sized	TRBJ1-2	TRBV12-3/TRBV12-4	TGTGCCAGCAGTCCTCCCCTGGGGGGCTACACCTTC	CASSPPLGGYTF
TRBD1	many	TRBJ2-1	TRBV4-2	TGTGCCAGCAGACCAGGGGGATCAAACAATGAGCAGTTCTTC	CASRPGGSNNEQFF
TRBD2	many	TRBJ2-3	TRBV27	TGTGCCAGCAGTCCAGCGGGAGAACCAGATACGCAGTATTTT	CASSPAGEPDTQYF
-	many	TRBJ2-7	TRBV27	TGTGCCAGCAGTTTAGGAGGGTTGGCTGGCCACGAGCAGTACTTC	CASSLGGLAGHEQYF
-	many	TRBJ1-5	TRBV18	TGTGCCAGCTCACCTAACCGGGGGCGATCGACCCAGCATTTT	CASSPNRGRSTQHF
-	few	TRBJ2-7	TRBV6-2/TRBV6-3	TGTGCCAGCAGTTACGAACCCTTCTTGGACTACGAGCAGTACTTC	CASSYEPFLDYEQYF
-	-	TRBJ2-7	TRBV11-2	TGTGCCAGCAGCTTAGCGGCCCAATCCTACGAGCAGTACTTC	CASSLAAQSYEQYF
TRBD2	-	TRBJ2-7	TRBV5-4	TGTGCCAGCAGCTTGGCAGGGCGGGAGAGGAACCACGAGCAGTACTTC	CASSLAGRERNHEQYF
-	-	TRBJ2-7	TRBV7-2	TGTGCCAGCAGCTTAGGGGGCGGGGTCTACGAGCAGTACTTC	CASSLGGGVYEQYF
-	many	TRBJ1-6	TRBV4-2	TGTGCCAGCAGCCAAGAAATCGATAGGGCGCTCTATAATTCACCCCTCCACTTT	CASSQEIDRALYNSPLHF
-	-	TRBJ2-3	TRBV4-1	TGCGCCAGCAGCCAAGTTGGTCTGGGGGCGCTGGATACGCAGTATTTT	CASSQVGLGALDTQYF
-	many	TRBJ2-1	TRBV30	TGTGCCTGGCAGGGGTCCCTTATCAACAATGAGCAGTTCTTC	CAWQGSLINNEQFF
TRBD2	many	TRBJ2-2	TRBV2	TGTGCCAGCAGGTCCGGGACTAGCCTTAACACCGGGGAGCTGTTTTTT	CASRSGTSLNTGELFF
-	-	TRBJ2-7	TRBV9	TGTGCCAGCAGCGTAGGAGCGGGTTACGGGAGTACGTACGAGCAGTACTTC	CASSVGAGYGSTYEQYF